The present TCR beta chain was sequenced within a study of T-cell memory formation after mild COVID-19. About the study: Most TCR clusters belonged to a single donor.

Via MiXCR, TCRdb re-called the 5' RACE reads, giving one row per CDR3 protein. The sample includes a few hundred thousand distinct CDR3 sequences, under 12% of them seen just once. Trimming stripped 8 bases from V and 8 bases from J, with 12 bases between. The CDR3 is 11 residues long. From germline, CDR1 is MNHEY and CDR2 SMNVEV (reference sequence). This clonotype came up many times. The clonotype comes from a man aged 18 to 29 who had mild COVID-19 (a few samples of this study predate the infection). Cell type and time point are not known. The rearrangement links TRBV27 to TRBJ1-2; D gene unclear. Sequenced material: PBMCs or a T cell subset sorted from them (not recorded which). The CDR3 DNA sequence: TGTGCCAGCCCTGTAAGGGTAGGCTACACCTTC. It specifies CASPVRVGYTF.